What follows are 8 T cell receptor beta chains derived from one specimen sequenced in a study of cytomegalovirus exposure and HLA in healthy donors. The PCR ran on 60 Vbeta and 13 Jbeta primers. This table comes from immunoSEQ multiplex PCR, and its TCRdb copy is limited to in-frame clones, with some not included. There are under 200,000 clones in the sample; roughly 88% occur only once, and about 9.3% lies in the top ten. Material for sequencing was PBMCs. The receptors shown here come from a man between 18 and 29 years old in good health and CMV-seropositive.

V is TRBV5-8 and J is TRBJ1-2; perhaps TRBD1 as D (6 bases). Trimming stripped 4 bases from V and 2 bases from J, with 9 bases between. Germline assignment: CDR1 SGHTS and CDR2 YDEGEE. This CDR3 contains 13 residues. CDR3 sequence: CASSNDRNYGYTF. CDR3 sequence (DNA): TGTGCCAGCAGCAACGACAGGAACTATGGCTACACCTTC.

The CDR3 DNA follows: TGTGCCAGCTCTACGCAGGGTGATCAGCCCCAGCATTTT. Its protein is CASSTQGDQPQHF. The rearrangement joins TRBV18 to TRBJ1-5, with a tentative D call TRBD1 (5 bases). The length of the CDR3 is 13 residues. V was trimmed by 6 bases and J by 5 bases, leaving 11 bases between them. CDR1 and CDR2 from the germline V gene are KGHSH and LQKENI.

The chain couples TRBV28 to TRBJ1-4; 11 nucleotides match TRBD1. This CDR3 region has 14 residues. After removal of 4 bases from V and 16 bases from J, the junction contained 11 bases not matched to a gene. Germline V gene lookup returns CDR1 MDHEN and CDR2 SYDVKM. CDR3 sequence: CASSSWTGGADSFF. CDR3 DNA sequence: TGTGCCAGCAGTTCGTGGACAGGGGGCGCAGATTCGTTTTTT.

This chain uses TRBV4-3 with TRBJ2-5; D ambiguous. The CDR3 sequence is 13 residues long. From germline, CDR1 is LGHNA and CDR2 YSLEER. The V end lost 0 bases, the J end lost 1 base, and 3 bases lay between the germline ends. Here the CDR3 reads CASSQDSQETQYF. CDR3 in DNA: TGCGCCAGCAGCCAAGACTCCCAAGAGACCCAGTACTTC.

The chain couples TRBV9 to TRBJ2-2, with D perhaps matching TRBD2 (6 bases). The V end was cut by 4 bases, the J end by 4 bases, with 17 bases between. Germline V lookup: CDR1 SGDLS, CDR2 YYNGEE. The CDR3 extends over 16 amino acids. The CDR3: CASSRTRGGPTGELFF. CDR3 DNA sequence: TGTGCCAGCAGCCGGACGCGTGGAGGGCCCACCGGGGAGCTGTTTTTT.

The gene calls are TRBV6-6 and TRBJ1-2; TRBD1 is a possible D gene (5 bases). Germline V gene sequence: CDR1 MNHNY, CDR2 SVGAGI (reference sequence). V lost 5 bases and J lost 8, with 18 bases in between. The CDR3 length is 14 residues. The DNA for the CDR3 is TGTGCCAGCAGTCGTCTGACAGCCGACTGGGGCTACACCTTC. Translated: CASSRLTADWGYTF.

The rearrangement links TRBV19 to TRBJ1-5; D is unresolved. The length of the CDR3 is 12 residues. V dropped 7 bases and J dropped 9 bases, with 13 bases sitting between them. CDR1 is LNHDA, CDR2 SQIVND, per germline (reference sequence). DNA for the CDR3: TGTGCCAGTACTACCGATGAAAGGCCCCAGCATTTT. It codes for CASTTDERPQHF.

The chain joins TRBV5-1 to TRBJ2-1; D not certain. Germline-derived CDR1 and CDR2 are SGHRS and YFSETQ. The V end lost 5 bases, the J end lost 8 bases, and 17 bases lay between the germline ends. The CDR3 totals 14 residues. The CDR3 region is CASRAASLGDEQFF. CDR3 DNA sequence: TGCGCCAGCAGGGCGGCTAGTTTAGGCGATGAGCAGTTCTTC.